This passage covers 10 T cell receptor beta chains from one sample sequenced in a study of early T cells in non-severe SARS-CoV-2 infection. TCRdb itself ran the 5' RACE reads through MiXCR, one entry per CDR3 protein. The table includes tens of thousands of distinct CDR3 sequences, 12% detected once. Specimen: whole blood. The receptors derive from an adult who was a healthcare worker with PCR-confirmed SARS-CoV-2 infection or an uninfected control (not recorded which).

The rearrangement uses TRBV12-3 or TRBV12-4 and TRBJ1-6, with unresolved D. Trimming left V 5 bases short and J 10 bases short, with 9 bases between. This CDR3 region has 12 residues. CDR3 coding DNA: TGTGCCAGCAGTAACTTAGGGTCACCCCTCCACTTT. This encodes CASSNLGSPLHF.

This clonotype was observed at least ten times. The genes are TRBV6-2 or TRBV6-3 and TRBJ2-1; TRBD2 matches 10 bases. This CDR3 region has 14 residues. J gave up 8 bases and V 6 bases, and 7 bases lay outside the gene matches. The germline V gene encodes CDR1 MNHEY and CDR2 SVGEGT. CDR3 region: CASSRGTSAHEQFF. CDR3 sequence (DNA): TGTGCCAGCAGCCGCGGGACTAGCGCCCATGAGCAGTTCTTC.

This clonotype has at least ten counts. The V gene is TRBV5-4, the J gene TRBJ2-1; D unresolved. The CDR3 runs 14 residues. Looked up from germline, CDR1 is SGHNT and CDR2 is YYREEE (reference sequence). V dropped 0 bases and J dropped 8 bases, with 12 bases sitting between them. The CDR3 sequence is CASSLATPLHEQFF. CDR3 bases: TGTGCCAGCAGCTTGGCGACACCATTGCATGAGCAGTTCTTC.

This clonotype was seen at least ten times. V and J are TRBV11-2 and TRBJ2-7; 11 nucleotides agree with TRBD1. Germline lookup yields CDR1 SGHAT and CDR2 FQNNGV. J gave up 9 bases and V 7 bases, and 11 bases lay outside the gene matches. The CDR3 sequence is 14 residues long. The CDR3 sequence is CASNSRSGQGAQYF. CDR3 in DNA: TGTGCCAGCAATTCAAGGTCCGGACAGGGGGCGCAGTACTTC.

This clonotype came up many times. The rearrangement joins TRBV11-2 to TRBJ2-7; the D gene is possibly TRBD2 (6 bases). The germline CDR1 and CDR2 sequences are SGHAT and FQNNGV. The CDR3 loop spans 13 amino acids. Trimming cost V 5 bases and J 3 bases, with 11 bases left between them. Here the CDR3 reads CASSQVGGYEQYF. In nucleotides, the CDR3 is TGTGCCAGCAGCCAGGTGGGAGGCTACGAGCAGTACTTC.

The chain is built from TRBV12-3 or TRBV12-4 and TRBJ2-2; 10 nucleotides align to TRBD2. V lost 8 bases, J lost 7 bases, and 10 bases stayed unmatched. The CDR3 runs to 15 residues. The CDR3 loop reads CASRELAGSVGELFF. The CDR3 bases are TGTGCCAGCCGCGAACTAGCGGGATCGGTCGGGGAGCTGTTTTTT.

In its sample, this clonotype was seen many times. The chain links TRBV9 to TRBJ2-6; D might be TRBD1 (5 bases). The CDR3 runs 17 residues. CDR1 and CDR2 from the germline V gene are SGDLS and YYNGEE. The V and J ends lost 4 bases and 3 bases respectively, with 17 bases between them. CDR3 DNA sequence: TGTGCCAGCAGCCCCCACCTCGACAGTGGTGGGGCCAACGTCCTGACTTTC. Residues: CASSPHLDSGGANVLTF.

Many counts were recorded for this clonotype. This chain links TRBV29-1 with TRBJ2-1; 7 bases line up with TRBD2. This CDR3 spans 15 amino acids. CDR1 and CDR2 from the germline V gene are SQVTM and ANQGSEA. V lost 6 bases and J lost 0; bases outside the gene matches: 8. This chain's CDR3 is CSVYPSGFSYNEQFF. The CDR3 DNA sequence: TGCAGCGTCTATCCTAGCGGATTCTCCTACAATGAGCAGTTCTTC.

The chain uses TRBV24-1 and TRBJ2-4; maybe TRBD2 (6 bases). V shed 9 bases and J shed 7 bases, with 18 bases lying between them. The CDR3 covers 14 residues. Germline V gene lookup returns CDR1 KGHDR and CDR2 SFDVKD. The CDR3 is CATAEGLRGNIQYF. The CDR3 nucleotides are TGTGCCACCGCCGAGGGACTCCGAGGGAACATTCAGTACTTC.

This clonotype was counted ten times or more. V and J are TRBV29-1 and TRBJ1-1; the match to TRBD1 covers 7 bases. The CDR3 contains 14 residues. V trimming: 3 bases; J trimming: 0 bases; junction bases outside the gene matches: 4. In germline, CDR1 is SQVTM, CDR2 ANQGSEA. CDR3 protein: CSVEGTEMNTEAFF. CDR3 nucleotide sequence: TGCAGCGTTGAGGGGACAGAGATGAACACTGAAGCTTTCTTT. Variable domain in full (rest from reference TRBV29-1 and TRBJ1-1): SAVISQKPSRDICQRGTSLTIQCQVDSQVTMMFWYRQQPGQSLTLIATANQGSEATYESGFVIDKFPISRPNLTFSTLTVSNMSPEDSSIYLCSVEGTEMNTEAFFGQGTRLTVV.